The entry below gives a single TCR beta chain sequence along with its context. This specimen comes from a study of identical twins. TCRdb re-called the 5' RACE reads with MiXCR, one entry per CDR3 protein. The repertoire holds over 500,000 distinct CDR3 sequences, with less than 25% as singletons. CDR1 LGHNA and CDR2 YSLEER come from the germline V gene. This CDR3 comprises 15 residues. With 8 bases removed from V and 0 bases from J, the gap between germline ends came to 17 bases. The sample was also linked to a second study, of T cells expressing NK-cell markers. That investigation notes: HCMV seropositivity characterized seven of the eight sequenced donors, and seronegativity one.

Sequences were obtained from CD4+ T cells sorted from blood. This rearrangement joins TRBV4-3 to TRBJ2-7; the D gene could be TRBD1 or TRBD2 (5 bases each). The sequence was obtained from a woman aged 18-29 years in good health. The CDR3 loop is CASGWTSGTSYEQYF. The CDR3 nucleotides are TGCGCCAGCGGATGGACTTCGGGGACCTCCTACGAGCAGTACTTC.